Presented here are 2 T cell receptor beta chains from one specimen sequenced in a study of OX40 agonist ivuxolimab in advanced cancers. The repertoire was sequenced with immunoSEQ multiplex PCR; TCRdb's copy has only in-frame clones and lacks some. The sample lists some 86,000 clones; around 85% were seen once. This sample comprised CD4+ or CD8+ T cells sorted from blood, obtained in a trial of the OX40 agonist ivuxolimab. Receptors originate from an adult with an advanced solid tumor such as melanoma, head and neck, liver or kidney cancer.

The chain is built from TRBV18 and TRBJ2-1; 8 bases align to TRBD1. The germline V gene encodes CDR1 KGHSH and CDR2 LQKENI. J gave up 6 bases and V 3 bases, and 4 bases lay outside the gene matches. CDR3 length: 14 amino acids. CDR3 protein: CASSPRTGPNEQFF. CDR3 coding DNA: TGTGCCAGCTCACCCCGGACAGGGCCCAATGAGCAGTTCTTC.

The chain is built from TRBV7-2 and TRBJ2-5; D might be TRBD2 (6 bases). CDR1 is SGHTA and CDR2 is FQGNSA in the germline V gene. The length of the CDR3 is 15 residues. The V and J ends lost 5 bases and 4 bases respectively, with 17 bases between them. The CDR3 sequence: CASSANPGLTETQYF. In nucleotides, the CDR3 is TGTGCCAGCAGCGCCAACCCCGGACTAACAGAGACCCAGTACTTC.